The entry that follows covers one T cell receptor (beta chain) sequence. Its cognate antigen is unknown. V lost 3 bases and J 0 bases, leaving 10 bases between the germline ends. The germline V gene encodes CDR1 SGHRS and CDR2 YFSETQ. CDR3 length: 16 amino acids. These data are taken from a study of cytomegalovirus exposure and HLA in healthy donors. Study-level points and caveats: Researchers counted 150 to 200 TCR beta chains as cytomegalovirus-associated.

Libraries were prepared by immunoSEQ multiplex PCR; TCRdb keeps only in-frame clonotypes and omits some of them. The table records roughly 70,000 clones, around 97% of them present only once. Sequencing used PBMCs. The clonotype was recovered from a woman in her late teens or twenties in good health and CMV-seropositive. V usage is TRBV5-1 and J usage is TRBJ2-6; unclear D gene. The CDR3 DNA reads TGCGCCAGCAGCTCACAACAGTTCTCTGGGGCCAACGTCCTGACTTTC. Translation: CASSSQQFSGANVLTF. Variable domain in full (rest from reference TRBV5-1 and TRBJ2-6): KAGVTQTPRYLIKTRGQQVTLSCSPISGHRSVSWYQQTPGQGLQFLFEYFSETQRNKGNFPGRFSGRQFSNSRSEMNVSTLELGDSALYLCASSSQQFSGANVLTFGAGSRLTVL.